This TCR beta chain was found in a study of T cell responses to AZD1222 COVID-19 vaccine. This clone was counted once. Its antigen is as yet unknown. Study results and limitations: Elevations in Spike-specific TCR breadth and depth followed administration of two AZD1222 doses. Close to half of all spike-specific TCRs reportedly target regions of the variants that are unmutated.

CDR3 length equals 16 residues. CDR1 is KGHSH, CDR2 LQKENI, per germline. J was trimmed by 3 bases and V by 6 bases; bases with no gene match: 6. Here immunoSEQ multiplex PCR was the method, and the copy in TCRdb shows in-frame clones only, minus some. Of some 150,000 clones detected, approximately 91% appear once; the ten largest clones hold approximately 1.4%. Doses given second, at about 4 or about 12 weeks, were pooled. Sequencing was performed on peripheral blood, taken 28 days after the second AZD1222 dose. This chain joins TRBV18 and TRBJ2-3, with 13 bases identical to TRBD2. The sequence derives from an adult who received the AZD1222 COVID-19 vaccine. For the CDR3, the DNA is TGTGCCAGCTCGGAAAGGACTAGCGGGAGTACAGATACGCAGTATTTT. Translated, it gives CASSERTSGSTDTQYF.